The clone carrying this TCR beta chain showed up just a few times. What it binds is unknown. This CDR3 spans 14 amino acids. J lost 4 bases, V lost 0 bases, and 2 bases had no gene match. Germline CDR1 is MNHEY and CDR2 is SMNVEV (reference sequence). The data derive from a study of OX40 agonist ivuxolimab in advanced cancers. Across the study: Three partial responders included one hepatocellular carcinoma patient and two cutaneous melanoma patients.

Anyone with autoimmune disease history or systemic immunosuppression was excluded. Assay used: immunoSEQ multiplex PCR; TCRdb lists only in-frame clones, some missing. Altogether around 10,000 clones are present, 75% to 80% being singletons, with the ten largest covering 21%. Study-wide points: No determination was made of the antigen specificity of the expanded peripheral T cells.

The chain links TRBV27 to TRBJ1-2, with 7 bases fitting TRBD1. This TCR derives from an adult with an advanced solid tumor such as melanoma, head and neck, liver or kidney cancer. The sample was CD4+ or CD8+ T cells sorted from blood, taken in a trial of the OX40 agonist ivuxolimab. CDR3 sequence reads: CASSLSTGTYGYTF. In DNA, the CDR3 is TGTGCCAGCAGTTTATCGACAGGGACCTATGGCTACACCTTC.